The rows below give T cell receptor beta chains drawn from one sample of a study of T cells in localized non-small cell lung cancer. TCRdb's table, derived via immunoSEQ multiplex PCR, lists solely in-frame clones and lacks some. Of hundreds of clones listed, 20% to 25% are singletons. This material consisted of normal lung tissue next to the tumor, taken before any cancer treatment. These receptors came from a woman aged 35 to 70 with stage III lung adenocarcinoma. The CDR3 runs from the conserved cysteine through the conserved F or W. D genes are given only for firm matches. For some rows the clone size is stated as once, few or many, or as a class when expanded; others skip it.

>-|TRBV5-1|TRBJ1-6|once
CASSPGDTGSPLHF
TGCGCCAGCAGTCCTGGGGACACGGGTTCACCCCTCCACTTT
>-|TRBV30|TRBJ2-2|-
CAWSVVGELFF
TGTGCCTGGAGTGTAGTTGGGGAGCTGTTTTTT
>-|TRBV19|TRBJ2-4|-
CASSIGFTKNIQYF
TGTGCCAGTAGTATAGGATTCACCAAAAACATTCAGTACTTC
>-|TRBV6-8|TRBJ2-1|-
CASHSSGLATRGAFF
TGTGCCAGTCATAGCTCTGGGCTAGCGACCCGAGGTGCGTTCTTC
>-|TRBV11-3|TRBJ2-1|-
CASSADYANNEQFF
TGTGCCAGCAGCGCCGACTACGCGAACAATGAGCAGTTCTTC
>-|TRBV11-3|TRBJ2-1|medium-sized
CASSLEASYNEQFF
TGTGCCAGCAGCTTAGAAGCCTCCTACAATGAGCAGTTCTTC
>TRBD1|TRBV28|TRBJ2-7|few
CASSAPTGAASEQYF
TGTGCCAGCAGTGCACCGACAGGGGCTGCTTCCGAGCAGTACTTC
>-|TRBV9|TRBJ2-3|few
CASSLRGDTQYF
TGTGCCAGCAGCTTAAGGGGGGATACGCAGTATTTT
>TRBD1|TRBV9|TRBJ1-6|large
CASSARQGNSPLHF
TGTGCCAGCAGCGCCAGACAGGGTAATTCACCCCTCCACTTT
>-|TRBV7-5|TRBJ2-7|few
CASSPAYSRHYEQYF
TGTGCCAGCAGCCCGGCCTACAGTCGACACTACGAGCAGTACTTC